Listed below are T cell receptor beta chains from one sample, sequenced in a study of cytomegalovirus exposure and HLA in healthy donors. Measured with immunoSEQ multiplex PCR; TCRdb has only the in-frame clones, and not every one. The sample records roughly 200,000 clones, around 80% being singletons. The sequencing input was PBMCs. These receptors were obtained from a woman aged 55 to 70 in good health and CMV-seropositive. Each CDR3 is given with its conserved first and last residue. Fields, in order: clone size, V gene, J gene, D gene, CDR3 protein, CDR3 DNA. D genes are given only for firm matches. Size is omitted from some rows. Given values are once, few, many or a class for expanded clones.

-	TRBV2	TRBJ2-7	-	CASSPWRHEQYF	TGTGCCAGCAGTCCGTGGAGACACGAGCAGTACTTC
-	TRBV5-1	TRBJ2-2	TRBD1	CASSLGTGDTGELFF	TGCGCCAGCAGCCTAGGGACAGGGGACACCGGGGAGCTGTTTTTT
-	TRBV7-2	TRBJ1-1	-	CASSLAGGIGTEAFF	TGTGCCAGCAGCTTAGCGGGGGGGATCGGGACTGAAGCTTTCTTT
-	TRBV5-1	TRBJ2-5	TRBD1	CASSLVSDRGDQETQYF	TGCGCCAGCAGCCTCGTCTCAGACAGGGGGGACCAAGAGACCCAGTACTTC
-	TRBV10-3	TRBJ2-2	TRBD1	CAISGPPGGTGGELFF	TGTGCCATCTCAGGGCCACCAGGGGGAACAGGCGGGGAGCTGTTTTTT
-	TRBV19	TRBJ2-1	-	CASSIARRTNEQFF	TGTGCCAGTAGTATAGCTCGCCGGACTAATGAGCAGTTCTTC
-	TRBV6-1	TRBJ2-7	-	CASSPGSTYEQYF	TGTGCCAGCAGTCCCGGGTCCACCTACGAGCAGTACTTC
-	TRBV4-2	TRBJ1-5	-	CASSQTSGNSNQPQHF	TGTGCCAGCAGCCAGACTTCGGGAAATAGCAATCAGCCCCAGCATTTT
-	TRBV6-4	TRBJ2-2	-	CASTKEGELFF	TGTGCCAGCACTAAAGAGGGGGAGCTGTTTTTT
-	TRBV6-4	TRBJ2-1	-	CASSDSSGYNEQFF	TGTGCCAGCAGTGACTCGTCAGGGTACAATGAGCAGTTCTTC
-	TRBV6-4	TRBJ2-5	-	CASQILRTPGEETQYF	TGTGCCAGCCAGATCCTTAGGACACCGGGGGAAGAGACCCAGTACTTC
-	TRBV2	TRBJ1-5	-	CASKRADQPQHF	TGTGCCAGCAAACGAGCCGATCAGCCCCAGCATTTT
-	TRBV19	TRBJ2-2	TRBD2	CASVGGGTSITGELFF	TGTGCCAGCGTCGGGGGGGGGACTAGTATCACCGGGGAGCTGTTTTTT
-	TRBV9	TRBJ2-7	TRBD2	CASGGDSYEQYF	TGTGCCAGCGGGGGGGACTCCTACGAGCAGTACTTC
-	TRBV10-3	TRBJ2-1	TRBD2	CAISIGEGMSEQFF	TGTGCCATCAGTATTGGGGAGGGGATGAGTGAGCAGTTCTTC
-	TRBV7-2	TRBJ1-5	TRBD1	CASSLAGQGNQPQHF	TGTGCCAGCAGCTTAGCGGGACAGGGAAATCAGCCCCAGCATTTT
once	TRBV7-9	TRBJ1-1	-	CASSITLAGKAFF	TGTGCCAGCAGTATCACCCTAGCGGGAAAAGCTTTCTTT
-	TRBV5-4	TRBJ1-2	TRBD1	CASSLHPGQANYGYTF	TGTGCCAGCAGCTTGCACCCGGGACAGGCCAACTATGGCTACACCTTC
-	TRBV5-1	TRBJ1-1	TRBD1	CASSLQGTEAFF	TGCGCCAGCAGCTTACAGGGGACTGAAGCTTTCTTT
-	TRBV6-1	TRBJ1-1	-	CASSGHMNTEAFF	TGTGCCAGCAGTGGTCACATGAACACTGAAGCTTTCTTT
-	TRBV5-6	TRBJ2-3	-	CASSLGDTGRATDTQYF	TGTGCCAGCAGCTTGGGTGACACAGGTAGGGCCACAGATACGCAGTATTTT
-	TRBV27	TRBJ2-1	-	CASSSPGYEQFF	TGTGCCAGCAGTTCCCCGGGGTATGAGCAGTTCTTC
-	TRBV5-4	TRBJ1-1	-	CASSRGGDLNTEAFF	TGTGCCAGCAGCCGGGGTGGGGATTTGAACACTGAAGCTTTCTTT
once	TRBV7-9	TRBJ2-1	TRBD2	CASSPLAGGEQFF	TGTGCCAGCAGCCCTCTAGCGGGAGGTGAGCAGTTCTTC
-	TRBV4-1	TRBJ1-1	TRBD1	CASSHRQGGNTEAFF	TGCGCCAGCAGCCATCGACAGGGAGGGAACACTGAAGCTTTCTTT
-	TRBV9	TRBJ2-7	TRBD2	CASSVLAGRDEQYF	TGTGCCAGCAGCGTATTAGCGGGACGGGACGAGCAGTACTTC
-	TRBV25-1	TRBJ2-7	-	CAILQAPSVYEQYF	TGTGCCATCTTACAGGCGCCTAGTGTCTACGAGCAGTACTTC
-	TRBV30	TRBJ2-1	TRBD2	CASFPSGSSYNEQFF	TGTGCCTCTTTTCCAAGCGGGAGCTCCTACAATGAGCAGTTCTTC
-	TRBV29-1	TRBJ1-1	TRBD1	CSVTNRGSEAFF	TGCAGCGTCACAAACAGGGGAAGTGAAGCTTTCTTT
-	TRBV5-1	TRBJ1-1	-	CASSTGTISEAFF	TGCGCCAGCAGCACAGGGACGATCTCTGAAGCTTTCTTT
-	TRBV9	TRBJ1-4	-	CASSVGGFPNEKLFF	TGTGCCAGCAGCGTAGGAGGGTTCCCTAATGAAAAACTGTTTTTT